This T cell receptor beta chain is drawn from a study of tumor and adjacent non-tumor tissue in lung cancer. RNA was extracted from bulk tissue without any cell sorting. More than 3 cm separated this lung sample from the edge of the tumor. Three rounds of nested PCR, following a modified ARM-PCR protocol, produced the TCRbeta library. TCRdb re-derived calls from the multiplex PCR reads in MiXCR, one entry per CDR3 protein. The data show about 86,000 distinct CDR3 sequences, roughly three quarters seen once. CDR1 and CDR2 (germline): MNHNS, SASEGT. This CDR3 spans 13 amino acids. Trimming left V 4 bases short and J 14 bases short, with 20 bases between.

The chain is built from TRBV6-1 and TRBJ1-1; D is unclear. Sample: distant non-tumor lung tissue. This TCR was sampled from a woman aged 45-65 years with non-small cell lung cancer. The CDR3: CASSVPPGAETFF. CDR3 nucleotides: TGTGCCAGCAGTGTGCCCCCGGGTGCTGAGACATTCTTT.